This T cell receptor (beta chain) emerged from a study of blood T cell repertoires in COVID-19 (TCRdb year 2020). Background for the entire study: Samples from collaborators originated in the United States, Italy and Spain and spanned both the acute and convalescent phases of COVID-19. The repertoires were made available in a free public database intended to serve as a resource for research on the immune response to SARS-CoV-2. The material from the prospective study consisted of cDNA or gDNA derived from T cells, B-cell-depleted T cells, or PBMCs. The sample metadata nearly always contained a de-identified subject ID, COVID-19 status, age in years and sex. The dataset comprised deeply sampled blood TCRbeta repertoires from subjects exposed to, actively infected with, or recovered from COVID-19. HLA class I and class II types, where available, came from metadata supplied by the sample provider rather than from assay-based typing. Samples came from the ongoing ImmuneRACE study (first 160 participants) plus 1,254 subjects from 6 global collaborators.

Enrolling through a virtual design, the prospective study's participants ranged in age from roughly 18 to 95 years and lived across 24 United States geographic areas. In the prospective study, cohorts were assigned on the basis of participant-reported clinical history obtained from a screening survey and a study questionnaire. Recovered participants in ImmuneRACE Cohort 3 were defined as having two consecutive negative NP/OP PCR tests, clearance from a healthcare professional, or resolution of symptoms. In the prospective study, whole blood, serum and a nasopharyngeal or oropharyngeal swab were collected from each participant by mobile phlebotomists. Additional blood draws and questionnaires over a 2-month period could optionally be provided by prospective study participants. Before DNA extraction, blood samples from the prospective study were shipped at room temperature or frozen. The CDR3 spans 15 residues, from the cysteine through the phenylalanine. Just CDR3 DNA is preserved here, 45 bases in frame from base 1. The germline V gene (reference sequence) supplies CDR1 SEHNR and CDR2 FQNEAQ. V is clipped by 1 base and J by 3 bases, and the sequence between their germline boundaries is 13 bases long.

A word on this clone: Its antigen specificity is not known. The record has no base qualities; no much larger clone is one base away.

TCRbeta CDR3 regions were amplified from genomic DNA using the immunoSEQ Assay, a bias-controlled multiplex PCR. The paper's processing steps were these. Within the assay, amplification of reference gene primers was used to estimate how many nucleated cells each sample contained. To quantify the absolute abundance of each unique TCRbeta CDR3 rearrangement, sequence reads were collapsed and filtered. For each sample, productive Simpson clonality was calculated as the square root of Simpson's diversity index across productive rearrangements. TCRdb limited this immuneACCESS table to in-frame rearrangements with V and J called. A share of clones is missing; checked studies link under half to unresolved V genes, and the rest is unexplained. The V and J calls and the clone size are those of that table, but D and trimming were determined from the DNA. This sample lists around 130,000 clones; approximately 86% were detected once. The ten largest clonotypes hold roughly 2.2% of the sample.

What the research found in general, with its limitations: The amount of clinical and demographic metadata varied by source and participant and was provided uncurated.

Sequenced input: PBMCs or T cells enriched from blood (not recorded which). This receptor was taken from a woman between 45 and 65 years old who had recovered from COVID-19. The chain is encoded by TRBV7-9 joined to TRBJ2-7; no confident D gene assignment can be made. The CDR3: CASSLVEAELYEQYF. In nucleotide form, the sequence is TGTGCCAGCAGCTTAGTTGAGGCGGAACTCTACGAGCAGTACTTC.